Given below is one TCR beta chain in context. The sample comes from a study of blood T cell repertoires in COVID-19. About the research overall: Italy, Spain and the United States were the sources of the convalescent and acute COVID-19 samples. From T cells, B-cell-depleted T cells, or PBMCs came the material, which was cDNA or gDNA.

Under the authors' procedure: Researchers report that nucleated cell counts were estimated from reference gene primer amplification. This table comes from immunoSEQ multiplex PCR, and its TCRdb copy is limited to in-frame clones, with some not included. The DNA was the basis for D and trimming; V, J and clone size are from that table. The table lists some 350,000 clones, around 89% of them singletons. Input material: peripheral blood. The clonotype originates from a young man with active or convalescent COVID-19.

CDR3 sequence: CASSPARVTSGTNPYNEQFF. As DNA, the CDR3 is TGTGCCAGCAGCCCAGCCAGGGTGACTAGCGGGACTAATCCCTACAATGAGCAGTTCTTC. The rearrangement uses TRBV7-3 and TRBJ2-1; TRBD2 aligns across 11 bases. Germline CDR1 and CDR2: SGHTA and FQGTGA. The CDR3 length is 20 residues. V lost 5 bases and J lost 2; bases outside the gene matches: 17.